This T cell receptor (beta chain) derives from a study of T cell responses to AZD1222 COVID-19 vaccine. In the study overall: Second doses at about 4 or about 12 weeks were pooled.

Worth noting for this clone: Its antigen is not known.

Using immunoSEQ multiplex PCR, the repertoire was profiled, and TCRdb retains in-frame clones only, with some absent. The sample lists 95,000 to 150,000 clones; approximately 85% were seen once. Findings of the study overall: The donors showed a predominance of white British ancestry and of females, with possible underestimation of clonal diversity. Regions left unmutated in variants are reportedly the target of nearly half of spike-specific TCRs. No day 14 peak samples; only post-peak repertoires were characterized.

This TCR derives from an adult in good health. The sample was peripheral blood, taken on day 0 of AZD1222 vaccination.

CDR3 nucleotides: TGTGCCAGCAGCCCAGATGACAACTATGGCTACACCTTC. It translates to CASSPDDNYGYTF. This sequence joins TRBV6-2 or TRBV6-3 and TRBJ1-2; D is unclear. V lost 6 bases, J lost 2 bases, and 10 bases lay in between. Germline V lookup: CDR1 MNHEY, CDR2 SVGEGT. There are 13 residues in the CDR3.